This T cell receptor (beta chain) was retrieved from a study of Graves' ophthalmopathy and Graves' hyperthyroidism. Study as a whole: Before any treatment was given, at initial diagnosis, peripheral blood was collected.

This clonotype was observed once. Its antigen is unknown. Those donors who had ophthalmopathy presented with moderate-to-severe activity, a CAS of ≥3, a NOSPECS of ≥4 and a duration under 3 months. Researchers turned away patients with other autoimmune diseases, uncontrolled infections, pregnancy or lactation. Amplification targeted the TCR beta CDR3 regions, with RNA transcripts as the source material. An opening RT-PCR round employed HTBI primers and preceded a second-round multiplex PCR. MiXCR was run by TCRdb on the multiplex PCR reads, yielding one entry per CDR3 protein. The data contain about 240,000 distinct CDR3 sequences, around 50% of them seen just once; the ten biggest clones take up around half. Study-level results: Most thyroid-expanded clonotypes exceeding 0.001 frequency were also found in blood.

The specimen was peripheral blood. This clonotype originated in an adult man with Graves' ophthalmopathy.

This CDR3 reads CASSFEGAGNGYTF. For the CDR3, the DNA is TGTGCCAGCAGTTTTGAGGGGGCAGGGAATGGCTACACCTTC. The chain carries TRBV28 and TRBJ1-2; 7 nucleotides align to TRBD1. The CDR3 is 14 amino acids. The germline V gene encodes CDR1 MDHEN and CDR2 SYDVKM. The V gene end was trimmed by 3 bases and the J gene end by 6 bases; junction bases not matched to a gene: 7.